This TCR beta chain was observed in a study of blood T cell repertoires in COVID-19. This clone was recorded only once. The data were produced by immunoSEQ multiplex PCR, yet TCRdb's version contains in-frame clones alone and is incomplete. This table has 50,000 or so clones, 80% to 90% appearing once. Per germline, CDR1 MNHEY and CDR2 SVGAGI. The CDR3 sequence is 15 residues long. Between the trimmed V and J ends, which lost 5 bases and 6 bases, there was a span of 17 bases. The receptor comes from a human donor in a cohort sampled during active COVID-19. Input material: peripheral blood. V usage is TRBV6-5 and J usage is TRBJ2-4; D uncertain. CDR3 nucleotides: TGTGCCAGCAGTCTAGAGCCCCAACATCCAAACATTCAGTACTTC. Amino acids: CASSLEPQHPNIQYF.